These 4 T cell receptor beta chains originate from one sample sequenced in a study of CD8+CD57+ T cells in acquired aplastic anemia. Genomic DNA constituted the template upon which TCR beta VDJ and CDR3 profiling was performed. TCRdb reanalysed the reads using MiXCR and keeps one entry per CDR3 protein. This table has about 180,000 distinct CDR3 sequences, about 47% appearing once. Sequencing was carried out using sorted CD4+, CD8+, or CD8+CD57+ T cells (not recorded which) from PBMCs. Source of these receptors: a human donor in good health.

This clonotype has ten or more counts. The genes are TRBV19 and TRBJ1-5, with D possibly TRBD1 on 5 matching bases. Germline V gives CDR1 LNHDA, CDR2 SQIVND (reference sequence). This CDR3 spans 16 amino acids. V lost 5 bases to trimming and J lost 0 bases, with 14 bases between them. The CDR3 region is CASSWVTGYSNQPQHF. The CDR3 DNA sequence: TGTGCCAGTAGTTGGGTCACAGGTTATAGCAATCAGCCCCAGCATTTT.

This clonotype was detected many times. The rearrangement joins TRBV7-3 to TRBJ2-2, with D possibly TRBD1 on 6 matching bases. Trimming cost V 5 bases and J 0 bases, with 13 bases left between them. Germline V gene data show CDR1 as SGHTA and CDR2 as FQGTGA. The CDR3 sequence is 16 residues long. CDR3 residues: CASSAQGPPNTGELFF. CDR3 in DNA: TGTGCCAGCAGCGCACAGGGCCCACCGAACACCGGGGAGCTGTTTTTT.

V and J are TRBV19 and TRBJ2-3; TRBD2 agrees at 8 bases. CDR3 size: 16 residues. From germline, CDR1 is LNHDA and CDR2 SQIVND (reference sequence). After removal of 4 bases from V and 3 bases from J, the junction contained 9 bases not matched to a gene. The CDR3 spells CASSRTSPSWTDTQYF. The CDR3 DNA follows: TGTGCCAGTAGTAGGACTAGCCCCTCTTGGACAGATACGCAGTATTTT. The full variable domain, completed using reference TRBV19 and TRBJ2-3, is DGGITQSPKYLFRKEGQNVTLSCEQNLNHDAMYWYRQDPGQGLRLIYYSQIVNDFQKGDIAEGYSVSREKKESFPLTVTSAQKNPTAFYLCASSRTSPSWTDTQYFGPGTRLTVL.

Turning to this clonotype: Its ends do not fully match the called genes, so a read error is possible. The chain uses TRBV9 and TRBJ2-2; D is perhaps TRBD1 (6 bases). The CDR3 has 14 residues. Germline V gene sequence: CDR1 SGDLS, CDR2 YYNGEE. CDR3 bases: TGTGCCAGCAGCTTTGGACGGGACACCGGGGAGCTGCTTTTT. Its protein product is CASSFGRDTGELLF.